The next 7 T cell receptor beta chains were all read from a single sample in a study of T cells in tuberculosis (dated by TCRdb to 2017 to 2018). The library was generated by the immunoSEQ multiplex PCR assay. TCRdb's version of the immuneACCESS table is confined to in-frame rearrangements and falls short of the full clone set. An unresolved V gene accounts for under half of the shortfall where checked; the remainder is of unknown origin. The sample table contains tens of thousands of clones; only one count was recorded for about 95% of them. The ten most abundant clones make up approximately 7.9% of the sample. The sequencing input was PBMCs. Receptors were obtained from a donor aged 10-29 years with latent tuberculosis or without tuberculosis infection.

This chain joins TRBV2 and TRBJ2-5, with 8 nucleotides matching TRBD1. The CDR3 is made up of 15 amino acids. With 8 bases clipped from V and 3 bases from J, the junction kept 11 bases outside the gene matches. Germline CDR1 SNHLY, CDR2 FYNNEI. CDR3 region: CASLLGGQAKETQYF. As DNA, the CDR3 is TGTGCCAGCCTCCTAGGGGGACAGGCTAAAGAGACCCAGTACTTC.

The chain links TRBV6-1 to TRBJ1-2; 11 positions match TRBD1. Germline lookup yields CDR1 MNHNS and CDR2 SASEGT. V shed 3 bases, J shed 1 base, and the junction held 4 bases outside the gene matches. This CDR3 comprises 16 residues. CDR3 sequence: CASSDTGTGGNYGYTF. CDR3 bases: TGTGCCAGCAGTGATACCGGGACAGGGGGTAACTATGGCTACACCTTC.

V usage is TRBV4-2 and J usage is TRBJ2-1, with 14 bases aligning to TRBD2. This CDR3 is built from 16 residues. The J segment lost 7 bases and the V segment lost 4 bases, leaving 6 bases of the junction unmatched. Looked up from germline, CDR1 is LGHNA and CDR2 is YNFKEQ. CDR3 nucleotides: TGTGCCAGCAGCCCACCGGGACTAGCGGGGGAGAATGAGCAGTTCTTC. Encoded protein: CASSPPGLAGENEQFF.

This clone was observed once. This chain uses TRBV18 with TRBJ2-5; D gene ambiguous. There are 13 residues in the CDR3. V lost 2 bases to trimming and J lost 1 base, with 5 bases between them. The germline CDR1 and CDR2 sequences are KGHSH and LQKENI. The CDR3 DNA reads TGTGCCAGCTCACCAAACAGCCAAGAGACCCAGTACTTC. Translating it yields CASSPNSQETQYF.

This clone was recorded only once. The CDR3, as DNA: TGTGCCTGGAGTGCCCAGGGACAGCTTAATGAAAAACTGTTTTTT. Translating gives CAWSAQGQLNEKLFF. The J gene is TRBJ1-4, the V gene TRBV30, with TRBD1 matching 7 bases. CDR3 length: 15 residues. Germline loops: CDR1 GTSNPN, CDR2 SVGIG (reference sequence). After removal of 1 base from V and 4 bases from J, the junction contained 6 bases not matched to a gene.

The V gene is TRBV15, the J gene TRBJ2-2; the D gene is possibly TRBD2 (5 bases). Deletions cut 6 bases from V and 2 bases from J, with 16 bases between. CDR3 size: 16 residues. Germline assignment: CDR1 LNHNV and CDR2 YYDKDF (reference sequence). The CDR3 region has the DNA TGTGCCACCAGAGAGGCGAGGAGGCCCAACACCGGGGAGCTGTTTTTT. Protein: CATREARRPNTGELFF.

CDR3 amino acids: CASRSRGGSSTDTQYF. The CDR3 nucleotides are TGTGCCAGCAGATCCCGGGGGGGGTCTAGCACAGATACGCAGTATTTT. This chain links TRBV6-6 with TRBJ2-3, with 8 bases fitting TRBD2. The CDR3 extends over 16 amino acids. Germline V CDR1 and CDR2: MNHNY, SVGAGI (reference sequence). V gave up 6 bases and J gave up 0 bases; unmatched junction bases: 8.